The clone carrying this T cell receptor beta chain is a singleton in its sample. After removal of 5 bases from V and 2 bases from J, the junction contained 2 bases not matched to a gene. The germline gives CDR1 SGHRS, CDR2 YFSETQ. CDR3 length: 13 amino acids. PBMCs served as the source from which CD4+ and CD8+ T cells were sorted. The data originate from a study of CD8+ T cells in alopecia areata. Extracted from the samples, RNA was reverse transcribed into cDNA to serve as the sequencing template. Profiling relied on immunoSEQ multiplex PCR, and the TCRdb table lists in-frame clones only, not all of them. Of 100,000 to 150,000 clones listed, 47% are singletons.

The receptor comes from a human donor with alopecia areata. The sequencing sample was made of NKG2D-low CD8+ T cells sorted from blood. The rearrangement uses TRBV5-1 and TRBJ2-7, with TRBD1 identical over 9 bases. The CDR3 loop is CASRWTGAYEQYF. The CDR3 nucleotides read TGCGCCAGCAGATGGACAGGGGCCTACGAGCAGTACTTC.